The clone carrying this TCR beta chain has just a few counts. The CDR3 contains 12 residues. V was shortened by 3 bases and J by 4 bases, with 7 bases between the two germline ends. The data originate from a study of T cell repertoires in cytomegalovirus infection. Whole-study context: Indications came from public TCR beta signatures; they pointed to CMV infection and to a matching HLA type.

MiXCR, run by TCRdb on the reads, gives a single entry per CDR3 protein. The sample includes hundreds of thousands of distinct CDR3 sequences, 15% to 20% of them seen just once. The sample consisted of PBMCs. The source of this sequence is a human donor in good health (CMV status not recorded). Some clones in this sample may be carry-over from other donors' samples. This sequence joins TRBV12-3 or TRBV12-4 and TRBJ2-7; D unresolved. CDR3: CASSLADYEQYF. In nucleotides, the CDR3 is TGTGCCAGCAGTTTGGCCGATTACGAGCAGTACTTC.